Detailed here is one T cell receptor (beta chain). This clone was recorded a few times. Its cognate antigen has yet to be identified. No quality values exist for individual bases; no much larger clone is one base distant. V was cut back by 1 base and J by 2 bases, leaving a gap of 13 bases between them. Including cysteine and phenylalanine, the CDR3 has 16 amino acids. The read is trimmed to its CDR3 DNA, 48 bases read in frame from base 1. From a lookup of the germline V gene (reference sequence), CDR1 and CDR2 are LNHDA and SQIVND. The data belong to a study of cytomegalovirus exposure and HLA in healthy donors (dated by TCRdb to the late 2010s). A note on the overall study: According to an earlier analysis of a few hundred of the donors, about 170 million T cells yielded roughly 110 million unique TCR beta sequences and approximately 300 Gb of sequence data. Roughly 300 gigabases of sequencing data and around 80 million unique TCR sequences made up an early release that covered around 640 HLA-typed donors. The genetic ancestry cluster associated with self-reported Caucasian donors included roughly four fifths of the roughly 380 genotyped donors. The study was designed to test whether signatures of past pathogen exposure could be identified by cataloging public T cell receptors. The study profiled the T cell repertoires of fewer than 850 subjects by immunosequencing and related them to cytomegalovirus serostatus. Along with the approximately 670-subject first cohort, a separate validation cohort of around 120 different subjects was used. The study combined high-throughput TCR immunosequencing, statistical association of individual TCRs with disease status, and machine learning to predict cytomegalovirus infection status. A later analysis re-examined previously published TCR beta repertoires from about 670 donors and added high-resolution HLA genotyping to investigate patterns of TCR occurrence. Rather than using new phenotypic data, the later analysis identified candidate immune exposures from TCR beta sequences and from how often those sequences occurred across donors. An earlier analysis of around 580 of the donors used high-throughput TCR beta sequencing to judge whether each TCR beta V gene segment behaved as functional or pseudogenic. Donor age, sex, ethnicity and CMV serostatus were collected together with the repertoire data. In a later genetic analysis, genome-wide SNP genotypes for about 55% of the roughly 700 donors were used, and that subset was treated as a discovery cohort. All discovery cohort repertoires had been generated on a single sequencing platform. Class I and class II HLA loci were covered by the typing at four-digit resolution. The number of donors typed differed by locus, with roughly 620-630 for A, B, C, DRB1 and DQB1, roughly 520 for DQA1, nearly 610 for DPA1, and about 450 for DPB1. Five DR-DQ haplotypes were treated as single units for association and clustering because of strong linkage in the cohort. On average, roughly 240,000 unique TCR beta nucleotide sequences were sequenced per donor among roughly 430 genotyped donors of the cohort, with roughly 18% of those sequences being non-productive. On the study overall, not on this receptor specifically: A later analysis found that most CMV-associated TCR beta chains appeared HLA-restricted, with HLA associations seemingly driven largely by CMV exposure. According to a later analysis, TCR association rates differed among HLA loci, with DRB1 alleles showing the most associated TCRs and HLA-C alleles showing the fewest. Correlated functional status among segregating V segments might reflect linkage disequilibrium, but an unknown experimental factor could not be ruled out. Presence/absence analyses assumed roughly uniform sequencing depth across donors, an assumption that may not hold. The classifier was reported to diagnose cytomegalovirus status with high specificity and sensitivity in both the original cohort and the validation cohort. A further reported finding was that TCR beta sequences accurately predicted the HLA-A and HLA-B alleles for most subjects in the first cohort. In an earlier analysis of some 640 of the donors, most TCR beta V segments were observed in productive rearrangements about 90% or about 30% of the time, broadly matching IMGT annotations. A total of 150 to 200 TCR beta chains were listed by the study as associated with cytomegalovirus. A later analysis found that HLA-associated TCR beta chains were more clonally expanded and had lower generation probabilities than equally common non-associated chains. The earlier analysis of some 540 of the donors excluded some 15 rarely observed V segments, including chromosome 9 orphons, because counts were too low. A cluster of highly shared sequence variants was judged likely to represent a technical artifact of the sequencing pipeline. In this cohort, only TCR beta chains were sequenced, and detectable features were limited by the absence of alpha or paired-chain data. In vitro tests confirmed that a few of the cytomegalovirus-associated TCR beta chains recognize cytomegalovirus antigens. The authors suggested that the approach could potentially be extended to other disease states and immunological phenotypes. Some IMGT-functional V segments, including TRBV6-2 and TRBV6-3, could not be distinguished by the 87-base-pair reads and were therefore excluded. Most TCR sequences were seen in very few donors, while some public TCRs were found in many individuals. For the cohort, immune exposure information was limited to CMV serostatus. Assigning TCR associations to individual alleles was difficult when HLA alleles, especially DR and DQ, strongly co-occurred. In a later genetic analysis, fewer N-insertions in productive TCRs were reported among donors in an Asian-associated ancestry cluster than the roughly 670-donor mean. V-gene and J-gene trimming of TCR beta chains was associated with a missense DCLRE1C variant in a later genetic analysis, and the association was replicated in an independent cohort. In a later analysis, 16,951 TCR beta sequences were associated with specific HLA alleles at a false discovery rate of 0.05. Because HLA typing was unavailable for some donors at each locus, only the typed subset was used in association tests. Several of the top co-occurrence clusters appeared to be linked to parvovirus B19, influenza, CMV and Epstein-Barr virus, according to a later analysis.

Libraries were built with the immunoSEQ multiplex PCR assay. The multiplex PCR relied on a mix of 60 forward primers for TCR Vbeta segments and 13 reverse primers for TCR Jbeta segments. A multiplex PCR assay on genomic DNA amplified the CDR3 region of rearranged TCR beta genes. The Illumina HiSeq System was used to sequence the amplified TCR beta libraries as 87-base-pair reads. In the source study's methods: A later analysis counted about 76 million unique TCR beta chains across the 700 or so repertoires, and around 9.9 million of these chains were shared by at least two donors. Raw reads were error-corrected and collapsed into unique sequences with a nearest-neighbor algorithm that merged closely related sequences to remove PCR and sequencing errors. To assign V, D and J gene segments, CDR3 sequences were aligned to IMGT reference sequences. For a sequence to be retained, at least a six-nucleotide match to both a V gene segment and a J gene segment was required. A rearrangement counted as productive if the CDR3 had no stop codons and remained in frame with V and J, and every other rearrangement counted as non-productive. Following IMGT convention, CDR3 was defined as the stretch from the second conserved V-encoded cysteine up to the conserved J-encoded phenylalanine. The earlier analysis of some 580 of the donors excluded any sequence lacking an unambiguous match to a single V gene segment. In an earlier analysis of approximately 560 of the donors, a V segment was called functional when productive rearrangements were above 56.7%, and segregating when the standard deviation between donors exceeded 5%. A statistical classification framework was built for diagnosing cytomegalovirus status from the catalog of TCR beta chain sequences. In a later analysis, V and J genes were assigned by comparing TCR nucleotide sequences against IMGT/GENE-DB human TR gene sequences. In a later analysis, CDR3 sequences and most-parsimonious VDJ recombination scenarios were assigned using the TCRdist pipeline. In a later analysis, each TCR beta chain was defined by its CDR3 amino acid sequence together with its V-gene family, and reads lacking a unique V-gene family were excluded. In a later analysis, 450 to 600 highly shared, low-generation-probability nucleotide sequences were removed to address suspected cross-contamination and a sequencing artifact. In a later analysis, a clonal expansion index was calculated for each public chain from normalized within-repertoire ranks of inferred template counts. In a later analysis, generation probabilities were computed with a VDJ recombination model fitted to out-of-frame rearrangements, and the resulting probabilities were checked against IGoR. Hypergeometric tests were used in a later analysis to score TCR-TCR, TCR-HLA and TCR-CMV co-occurrence, with a repertoire-size bias correction applied to the TCR pairs. To estimate false discovery rates, a later analysis permuted the HLA or CMV assignments 20 times. In a later analysis, co-occurring TCRs were grouped with DBSCAN, and TCRdist sequence similarity was added when clustering was performed within HLA-allele-positive subsets. Repertoires with fewer than 30,000 or more than 120,000 public chains, plus five repertoires with anomalous nucleotide sharing, were excluded from co-occurrence clustering. Drawn from immuneACCESS, this table holds only the in-frame rearrangements with V and J called that TCRdb kept. Clones are partly lost; checked studies trace under half to an unresolved V gene and leave the rest unexplained. V, J and clone size are those of that table, while D and trimming were read from the DNA. The sample includes around 150,000 clones, with 76% observed a single time. Around 1.9% of the sample rests with the top ten.

The cohort was made up of about 670 healthy bone marrow donors. At the time of sampling, all cohort members were nominally healthy, though unrecorded immune exposures were likely present. The donor tested CMV seronegative, placing the donor among the approximately 400 seronegative members of the cohort. A peripheral blood sample was collected from each donor, and TCR beta sequencing was performed on peripheral blood mononuclear cells. Genomic DNA was extracted from the blood cell samples with the Qiagen DNeasy Blood Extraction Kit. This clonotype was sampled from a woman between 35 and 50 years old in good health and CMV-seronegative. The sequencing sample was made of PBMCs. The V gene is TRBV19 and the J gene is TRBJ2-3, with TRBD1 tentatively as D gene (6 bases match). The CDR3 has the sequence CASSIAGTIHTDTQYF. The DNA sequence is as follows: TGTGCCAGTAGTATAGCCGGGACAATCCACACAGATACGCAGTATTTT.